This T cell receptor (beta chain) comes out of a study of a mutant IDH1 vaccine in newly diagnosed glioma. About the research overall: Treated patients, about 60% male and approximately 38% female, averaged roughly 43 years of age. The timing of visit V12 was week 35, and that of visit V13 was week 47. Study-level findings and limits: In roughly 93% of patients, immune responses induced by the vaccine occurred.

The sample's time point: week 35, safety follow-up. The content of each vaccine dose was 300 ug of mutant IDH1 20-mer peptide, and topical imiquimod accompanied it. Only one count was recorded for this clone. No antigen is known for it. The CDR3 has 15 residues. The V gene's germline CDR1 is LNHDA and CDR2 SQIVND (reference sequence). V was clipped by 5 bases and J by 6 bases, with 17 bases between them. Profiling relied on immunoSEQ multiplex PCR, and the TCRdb table lists in-frame clones only, not all of them. The table shows some 63,000 clones, with roughly 74% occurring only once. The specimen was PBMCs, collected from a glioma patient whose treatment included an IDH1 peptide vaccine. The TCR originated in a man aged 45 to 65 with glioma. The chain employs TRBV19 and TRBJ1-5; D ambiguous. CDR3 loop: CASSGFEGVSQPQHF. DNA of the CDR3: TGTGCCAGTAGTGGATTCGAGGGAGTTAGTCAGCCCCAGCATTTT.